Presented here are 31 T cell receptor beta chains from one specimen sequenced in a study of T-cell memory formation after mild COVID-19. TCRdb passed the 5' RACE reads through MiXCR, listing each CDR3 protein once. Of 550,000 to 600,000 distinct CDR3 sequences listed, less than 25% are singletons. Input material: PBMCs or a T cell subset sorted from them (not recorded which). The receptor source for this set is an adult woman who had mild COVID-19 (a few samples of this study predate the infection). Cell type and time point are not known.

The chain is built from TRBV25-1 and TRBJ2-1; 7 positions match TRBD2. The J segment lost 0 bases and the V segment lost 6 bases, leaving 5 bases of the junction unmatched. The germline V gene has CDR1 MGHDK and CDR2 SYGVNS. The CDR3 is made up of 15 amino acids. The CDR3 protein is CASSPAGISYNEQFF. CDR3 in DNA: TGTGCCAGCAGCCCAGCGGGGATCTCCTACAATGAGCAGTTCTTC.

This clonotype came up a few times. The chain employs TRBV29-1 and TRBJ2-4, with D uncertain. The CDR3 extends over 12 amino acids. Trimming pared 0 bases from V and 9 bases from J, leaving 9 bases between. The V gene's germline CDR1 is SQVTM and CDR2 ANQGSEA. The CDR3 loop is CSVEEHPGIQYF. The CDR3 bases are TGCAGCGTTGAAGAACATCCGGGCATTCAGTACTTC.

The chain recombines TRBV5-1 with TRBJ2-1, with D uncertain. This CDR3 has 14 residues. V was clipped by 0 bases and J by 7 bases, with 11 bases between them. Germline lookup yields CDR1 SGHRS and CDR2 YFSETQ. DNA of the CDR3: TGCGCCAGCAGCTTGGACGTTTCGAGTAATGAGCAGTTCTTC. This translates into CASSLDVSSNEQFF.

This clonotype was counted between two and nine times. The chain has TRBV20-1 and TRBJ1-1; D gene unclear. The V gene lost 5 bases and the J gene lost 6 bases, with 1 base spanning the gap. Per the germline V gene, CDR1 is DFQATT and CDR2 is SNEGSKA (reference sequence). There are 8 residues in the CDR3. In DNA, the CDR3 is TGCAGTGCTGCTGAAGCTTTCTTT. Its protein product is CSAAEAFF.

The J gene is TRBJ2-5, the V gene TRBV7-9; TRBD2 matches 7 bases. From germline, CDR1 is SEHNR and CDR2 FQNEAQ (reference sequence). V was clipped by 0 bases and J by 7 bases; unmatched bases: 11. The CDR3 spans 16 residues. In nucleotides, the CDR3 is TGTGCCAGCAGCTTAGCGGGAGGGCTCCAAGAAGGGACCCAGTACTTC. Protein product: CASSLAGGLQEGTQYF.

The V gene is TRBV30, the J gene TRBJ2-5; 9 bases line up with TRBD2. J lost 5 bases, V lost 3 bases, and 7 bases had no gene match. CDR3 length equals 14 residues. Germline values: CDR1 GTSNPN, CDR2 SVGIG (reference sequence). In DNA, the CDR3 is TGTGCCTGGAGCCAGGATAGCGGGGGCGAGACCCAGTACTTC. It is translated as CAWSQDSGGETQYF.

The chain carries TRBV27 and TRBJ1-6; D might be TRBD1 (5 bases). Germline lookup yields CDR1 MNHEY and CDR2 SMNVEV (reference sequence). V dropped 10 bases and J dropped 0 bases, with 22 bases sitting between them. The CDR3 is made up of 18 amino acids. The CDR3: CATTSEGRISSYNSPLHF. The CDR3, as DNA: TGTGCCACCACTTCGGAGGGGCGTATTAGCTCCTATAATTCACCCCTCCACTTT.

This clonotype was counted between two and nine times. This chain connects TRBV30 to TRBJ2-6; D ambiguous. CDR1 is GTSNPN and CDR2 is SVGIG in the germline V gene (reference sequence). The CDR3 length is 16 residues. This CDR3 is CASSPSFGSGANVLTF. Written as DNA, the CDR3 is TGTGCGTCGTCCCCCAGTTTTGGCTCTGGGGCCAACGTCCTGACTTTC.

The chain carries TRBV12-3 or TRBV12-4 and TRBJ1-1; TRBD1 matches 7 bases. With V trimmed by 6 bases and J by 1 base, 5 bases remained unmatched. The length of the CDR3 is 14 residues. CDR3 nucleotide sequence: TGTGCCAGCAGAACAGGGGTGACGAACACTGAAGCTTTCTTT. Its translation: CASRTGVTNTEAFF.

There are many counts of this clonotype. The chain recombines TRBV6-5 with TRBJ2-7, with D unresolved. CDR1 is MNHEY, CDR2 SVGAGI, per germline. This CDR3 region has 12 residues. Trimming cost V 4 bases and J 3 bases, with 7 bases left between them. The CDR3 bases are TGTGCCAGCAGTTTCAACAGCTACGAGCAGTACTTC. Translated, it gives CASSFNSYEQYF.

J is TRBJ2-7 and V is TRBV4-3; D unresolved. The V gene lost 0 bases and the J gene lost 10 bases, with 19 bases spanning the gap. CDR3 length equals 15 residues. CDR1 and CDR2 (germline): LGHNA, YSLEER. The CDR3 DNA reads TGCGCCAGCAGCCAAGATCGAAGGGCTGGGAACCGTCAGTACTTC. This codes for CASSQDRRAGNRQYF.

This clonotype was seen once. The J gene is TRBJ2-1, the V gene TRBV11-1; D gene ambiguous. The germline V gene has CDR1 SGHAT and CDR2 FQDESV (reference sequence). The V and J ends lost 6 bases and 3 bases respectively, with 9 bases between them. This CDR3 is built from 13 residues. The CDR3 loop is CASRLRNYNEQFF. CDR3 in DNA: TGTGCCAGCAGGTTGCGGAACTACAATGAGCAGTTCTTC. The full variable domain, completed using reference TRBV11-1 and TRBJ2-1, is EAEVAQSPRYKITEKSQAVAFWCDPISGHATLYWYRQILGQGPELLVQFQDESVVDDSQLPKDRFSAERLKGVDSTLKIQPAELGDSAMYLCASRLRNYNEQFFGPGTRLTVL.

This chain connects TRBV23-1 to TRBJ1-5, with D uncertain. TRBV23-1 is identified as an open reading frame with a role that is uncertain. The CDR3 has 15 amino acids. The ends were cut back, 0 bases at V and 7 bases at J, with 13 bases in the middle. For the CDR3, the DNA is TGCGCCAGCAGTCAATCACGGCAGGATAGGCAGCCCCAGCATTTT. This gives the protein CASSQSRQDRQPQHF.

The CDR3 loop reads CASSYDETSGRSEQYF. In DNA form, the CDR3 reads TGTGCCAGCAGTTACGACGAGACTAGCGGGAGAAGTGAGCAGTACTTC. V usage is TRBV6-6 and J usage is TRBJ2-7; 12 nucleotides agree with TRBD2. Germline V gives CDR1 MNHNY, CDR2 SVGAGI (reference sequence). This CDR3 comprises 16 residues. V was clipped by 2 bases and J by 7 bases; unmatched bases: 9.

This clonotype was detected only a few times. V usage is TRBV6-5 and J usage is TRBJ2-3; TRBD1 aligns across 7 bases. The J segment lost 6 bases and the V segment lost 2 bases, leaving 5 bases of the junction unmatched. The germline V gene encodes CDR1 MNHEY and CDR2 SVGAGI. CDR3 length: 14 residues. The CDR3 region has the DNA TGTGCCAGCAGTTACAGGGGGCCAAGGGATACGCAGTATTTT. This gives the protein CASSYRGPRDTQYF.

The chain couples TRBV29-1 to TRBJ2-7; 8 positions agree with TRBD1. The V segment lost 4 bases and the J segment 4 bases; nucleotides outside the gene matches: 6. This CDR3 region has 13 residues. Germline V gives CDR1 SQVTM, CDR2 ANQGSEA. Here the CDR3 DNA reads TGCAGCGTTGGGGACAGGCTTGGTTACGAGCAGTACTTC. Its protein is CSVGDRLGYEQYF.

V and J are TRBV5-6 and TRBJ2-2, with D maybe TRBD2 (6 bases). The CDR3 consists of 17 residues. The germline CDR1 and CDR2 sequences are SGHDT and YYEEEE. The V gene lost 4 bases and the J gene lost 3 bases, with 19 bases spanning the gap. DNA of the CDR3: TGTGCCAGCAGCCCAAATTCGGGACTTCGATACACCGGGGAGCTGTTTTTT. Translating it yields CASSPNSGLRYTGELFF.

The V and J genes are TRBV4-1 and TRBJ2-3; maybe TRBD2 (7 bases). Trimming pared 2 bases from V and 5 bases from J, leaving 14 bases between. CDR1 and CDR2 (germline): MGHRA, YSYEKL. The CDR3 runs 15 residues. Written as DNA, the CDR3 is TGCGCCAGCAGCCAAAATGGGGGGGCAGGAGATACGCAGTATTTT. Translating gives CASSQNGGAGDTQYF.

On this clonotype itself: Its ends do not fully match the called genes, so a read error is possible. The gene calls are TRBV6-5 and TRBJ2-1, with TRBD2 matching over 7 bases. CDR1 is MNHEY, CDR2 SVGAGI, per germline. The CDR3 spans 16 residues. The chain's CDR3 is CASSKIRDYSYTEQFF. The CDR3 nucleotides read TGTGCCAGCAGTAAAATCCGGGACTACTCCTACACTGAGCAGTTCTTC.

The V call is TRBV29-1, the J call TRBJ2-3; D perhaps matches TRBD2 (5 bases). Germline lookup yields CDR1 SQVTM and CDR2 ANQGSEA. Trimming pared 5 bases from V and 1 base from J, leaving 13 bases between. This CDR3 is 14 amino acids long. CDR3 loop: CSVKIRGGTDTQYF. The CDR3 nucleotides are TGCAGCGTTAAGATTCGGGGAGGCACAGATACGCAGTATTTT.

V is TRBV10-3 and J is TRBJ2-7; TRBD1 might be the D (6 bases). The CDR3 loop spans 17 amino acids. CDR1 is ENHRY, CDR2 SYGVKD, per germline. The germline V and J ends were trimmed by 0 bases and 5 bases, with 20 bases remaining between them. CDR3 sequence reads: CAISESVLRGGWDEQYF. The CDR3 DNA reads TGTGCCATCAGTGAGTCGGTGCTTCGAGGGGGATGGGACGAGCAGTACTTC.

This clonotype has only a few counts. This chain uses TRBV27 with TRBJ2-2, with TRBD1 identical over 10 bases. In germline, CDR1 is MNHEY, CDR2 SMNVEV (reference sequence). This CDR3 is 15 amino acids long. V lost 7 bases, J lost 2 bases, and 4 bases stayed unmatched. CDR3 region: CASNRQGANTGELFF. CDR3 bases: TGTGCCAGCAACCGACAGGGGGCAAACACCGGGGAGCTGTTTTTT.

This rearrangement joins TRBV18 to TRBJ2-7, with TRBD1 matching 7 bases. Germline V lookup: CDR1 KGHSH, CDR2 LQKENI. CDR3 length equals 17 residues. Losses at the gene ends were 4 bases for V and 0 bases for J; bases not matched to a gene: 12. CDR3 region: CASSLLTGTALSYEQYF. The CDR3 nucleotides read TGTGCCAGCTCACTCCTAACCGGGACAGCGCTCTCCTACGAGCAGTACTTC.

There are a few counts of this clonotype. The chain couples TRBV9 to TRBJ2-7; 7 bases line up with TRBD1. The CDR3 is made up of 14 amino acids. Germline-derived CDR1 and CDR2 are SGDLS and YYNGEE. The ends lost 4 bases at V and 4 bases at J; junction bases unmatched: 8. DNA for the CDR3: TGTGCCAGCAGCCCAGGGACAGAGAGATACGAGCAGTACTTC. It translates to CASSPGTERYEQYF.

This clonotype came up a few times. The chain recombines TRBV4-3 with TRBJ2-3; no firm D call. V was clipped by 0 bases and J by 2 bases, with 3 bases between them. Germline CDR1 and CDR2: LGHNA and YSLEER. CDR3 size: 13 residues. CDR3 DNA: TGCGCCAGCAGCCAAGATCTCACAGATACGCAGTATTTT. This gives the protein CASSQDLTDTQYF.

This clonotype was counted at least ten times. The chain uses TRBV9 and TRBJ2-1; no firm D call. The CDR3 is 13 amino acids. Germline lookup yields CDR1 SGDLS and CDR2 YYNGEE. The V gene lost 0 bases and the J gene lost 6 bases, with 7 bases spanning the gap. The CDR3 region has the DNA TGTGCCAGCAGCGTAGACGATTCCAATGAGCAGTTCTTC. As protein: CASSVDDSNEQFF.

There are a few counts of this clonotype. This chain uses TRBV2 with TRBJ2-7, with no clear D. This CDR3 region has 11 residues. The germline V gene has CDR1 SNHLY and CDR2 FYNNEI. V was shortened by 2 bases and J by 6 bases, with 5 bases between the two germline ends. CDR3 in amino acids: CASSELTEQYF. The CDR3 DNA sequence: TGTGCCAGCAGTGAACTCACCGAGCAGTACTTC.

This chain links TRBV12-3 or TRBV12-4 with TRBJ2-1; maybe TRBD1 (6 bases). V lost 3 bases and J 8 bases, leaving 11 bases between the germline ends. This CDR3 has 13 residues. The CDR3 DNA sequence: TGTGCCAGCAGTTTGGGGGCCGACGATGAGCAGTTCTTC. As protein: CASSLGADDEQFF.

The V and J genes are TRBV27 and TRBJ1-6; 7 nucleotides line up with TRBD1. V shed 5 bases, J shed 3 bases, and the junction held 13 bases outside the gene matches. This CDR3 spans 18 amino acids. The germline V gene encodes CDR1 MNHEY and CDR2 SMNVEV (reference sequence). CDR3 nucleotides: TGTGCCAGCAGTATTCGACAGGGAAGGGTTATCTATAATTCACCCCTCCACTTT. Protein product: CASSIRQGRVIYNSPLHF.

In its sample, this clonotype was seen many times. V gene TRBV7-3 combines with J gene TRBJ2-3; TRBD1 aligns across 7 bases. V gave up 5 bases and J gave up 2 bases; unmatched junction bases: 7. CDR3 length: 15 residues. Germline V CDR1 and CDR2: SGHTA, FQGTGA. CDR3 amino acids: CASSRTGQNTDTQYF. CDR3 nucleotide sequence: TGTGCCAGCAGCCGAACGGGACAGAACACAGATACGCAGTATTTT. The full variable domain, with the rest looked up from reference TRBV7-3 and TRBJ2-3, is GAGVSQTPSNKVTEKGKYVELRCDPISGHTALYWYRQSLGQGPEFLIYFQGTGAADDSGLPNDRFFAVRPEGSVSTLKIQRTERGDSAVYLCASSRTGQNTDTQYFGPGTRLTVL.

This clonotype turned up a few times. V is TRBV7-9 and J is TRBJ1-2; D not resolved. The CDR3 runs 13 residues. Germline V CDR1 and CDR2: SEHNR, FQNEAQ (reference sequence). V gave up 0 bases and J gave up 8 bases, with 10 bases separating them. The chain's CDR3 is CASSLAGFRGYTF. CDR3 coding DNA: TGTGCCAGCAGCTTAGCGGGGTTTCGAGGCTACACCTTC. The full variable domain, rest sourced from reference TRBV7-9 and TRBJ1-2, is DTGVSQNPRHKITKRGQNVTFRCDPISEHNRLYWYRQTLGQGPEFLTYFQNEAQLEKSRLLSDRFSAERPKGSFSTLEIQRTEQGDSAMYLCASSLAGFRGYTFGSGTRLTVV.